The 2 T cell receptor beta chains below come from one sample, sequenced in a study of blood T cell repertoires in COVID-19. TCRdb keeps only in-frame clones here, not all; method: immunoSEQ multiplex PCR. The data contain 250,000 or so clones, approximately 86% of them seen just once; the ten biggest clones take up around 7.3%. What was sequenced was peripheral blood. The receptors stem from a woman in her 70s with active or convalescent COVID-19.

This chain joins TRBV24-1 and TRBJ1-2; TRBD1 matches 7 bases. The CDR3 is made up of 14 amino acids. From germline, CDR1 is KGHDR and CDR2 SFDVKD. The trim removed 3 bases at V and 2 bases at J, leaving 2 bases unmatched. The CDR3 region has the DNA TGTGCCACCAGTGATACAGGGGCCAACTATGGCTACACCTTC. This gives the protein CATSDTGANYGYTF.

The chain carries TRBV3-1 (or the pseudogene TRBV3-2) and TRBJ1-1, with D uncertain. The germline V gene has CDR1 LGHDT and CDR2 YNNKEL (reference sequence). The ends were cut back, 1 base at V and 5 bases at J, with 8 bases in the middle. The CDR3 has 13 amino acids. The CDR3 protein is CASSQVEKTEAFF. The CDR3 nucleotides are TGTGCCAGCAGCCAAGTTGAGAAGACTGAAGCTTTCTTT.